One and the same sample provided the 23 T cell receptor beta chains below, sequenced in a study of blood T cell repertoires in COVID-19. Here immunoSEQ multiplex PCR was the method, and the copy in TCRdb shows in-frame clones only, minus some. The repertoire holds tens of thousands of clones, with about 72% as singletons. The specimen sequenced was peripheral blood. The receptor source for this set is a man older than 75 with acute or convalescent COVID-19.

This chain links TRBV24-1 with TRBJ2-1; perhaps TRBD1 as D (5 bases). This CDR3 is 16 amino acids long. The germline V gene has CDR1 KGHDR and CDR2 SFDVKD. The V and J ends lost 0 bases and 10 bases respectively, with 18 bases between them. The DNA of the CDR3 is TGTGCCACCAGTGATTTGCAGGGTGGGGTCCAGGGAGAGCAGTTCTTC. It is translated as CATSDLQGGVQGEQFF.

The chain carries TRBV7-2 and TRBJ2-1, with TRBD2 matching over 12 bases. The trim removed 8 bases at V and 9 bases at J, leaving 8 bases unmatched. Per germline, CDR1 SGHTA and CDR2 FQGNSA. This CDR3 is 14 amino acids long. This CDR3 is CASGLAGISVEQFF. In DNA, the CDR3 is TGTGCCAGCGGACTAGCGGGAATTTCTGTTGAGCAGTTCTTC.

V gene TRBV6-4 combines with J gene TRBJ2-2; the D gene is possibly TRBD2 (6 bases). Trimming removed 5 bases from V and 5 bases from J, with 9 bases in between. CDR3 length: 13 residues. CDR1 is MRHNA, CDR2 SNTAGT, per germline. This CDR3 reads CASSSGGTGELFF. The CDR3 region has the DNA TGTGCCAGCAGTTCTGGGGGGACCGGGGAGCTGTTTTTT.

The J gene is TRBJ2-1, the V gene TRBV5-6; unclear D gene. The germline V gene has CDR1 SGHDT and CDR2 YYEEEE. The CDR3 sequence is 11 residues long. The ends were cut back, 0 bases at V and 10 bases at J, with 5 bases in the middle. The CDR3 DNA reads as TGTGCCAGCAGCTTGGGGAGCGAGCAGTTCTTC. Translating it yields CASSLGSEQFF.

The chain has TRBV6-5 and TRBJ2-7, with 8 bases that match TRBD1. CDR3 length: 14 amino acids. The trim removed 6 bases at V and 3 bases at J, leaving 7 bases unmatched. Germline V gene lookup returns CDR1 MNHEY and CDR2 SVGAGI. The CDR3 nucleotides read TGTGCCAGCAGGTTCGGACAGGGAAACTACGAGCAGTACTTC. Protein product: CASRFGQGNYEQYF.

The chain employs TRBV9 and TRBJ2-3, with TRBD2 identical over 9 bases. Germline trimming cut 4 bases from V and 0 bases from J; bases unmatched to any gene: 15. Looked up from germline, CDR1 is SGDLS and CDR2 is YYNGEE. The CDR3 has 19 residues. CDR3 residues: CASSSEPAGGVSSTDTQYF. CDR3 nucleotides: TGTGCCAGCAGCTCCGAACCAGCGGGAGGAGTTTCAAGCACAGATACGCAGTATTTT. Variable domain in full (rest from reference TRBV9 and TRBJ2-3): DSGVTQTPKHLITATGQRVTLRCSPRSGDLSVYWYQQSLDQGLQFLIQYYNGEERAKGNILERFSAQQFPDLHSELNLSSLELGDSALYFCASSSEPAGGVSSTDTQYFGPGTRLTVL.

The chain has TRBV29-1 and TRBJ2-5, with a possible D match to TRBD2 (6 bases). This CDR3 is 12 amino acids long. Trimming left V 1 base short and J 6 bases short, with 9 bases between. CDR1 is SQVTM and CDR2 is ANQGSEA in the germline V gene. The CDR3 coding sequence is TGCAGCGTTGAAGGTGCGGGAAAGACCCAGTACTTC. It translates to CSVEGAGKTQYF.

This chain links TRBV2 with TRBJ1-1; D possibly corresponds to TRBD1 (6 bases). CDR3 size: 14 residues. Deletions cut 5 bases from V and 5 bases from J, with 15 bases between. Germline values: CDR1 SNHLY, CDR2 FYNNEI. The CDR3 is CASSSTGQGTEAFF. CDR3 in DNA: TGTGCCAGCAGTTCTACGGGACAAGGGACTGAAGCTTTCTTT.

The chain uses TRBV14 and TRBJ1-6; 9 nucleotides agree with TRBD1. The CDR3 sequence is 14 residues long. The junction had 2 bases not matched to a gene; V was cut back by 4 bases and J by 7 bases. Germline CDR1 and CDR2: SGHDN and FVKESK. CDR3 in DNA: TGTGCCAGCAGCCTGGGACAGGGAAATTCACCCCTCCACTTT. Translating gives CASSLGQGNSPLHF.

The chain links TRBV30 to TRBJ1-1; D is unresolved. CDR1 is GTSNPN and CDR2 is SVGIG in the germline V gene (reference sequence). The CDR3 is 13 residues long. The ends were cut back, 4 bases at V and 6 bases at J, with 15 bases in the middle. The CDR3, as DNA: TGTGCCTGGAAACACGCCCAGTTATCTGAAGCTTTCTTT. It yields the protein CAWKHAQLSEAFF.

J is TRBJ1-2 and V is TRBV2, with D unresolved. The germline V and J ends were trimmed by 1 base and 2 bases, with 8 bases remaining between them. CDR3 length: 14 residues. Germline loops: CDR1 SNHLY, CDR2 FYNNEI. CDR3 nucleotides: TGTGCCAGCAGTGAAGACGTCGGGAACTATGGCTACACCTTC. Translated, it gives CASSEDVGNYGYTF.

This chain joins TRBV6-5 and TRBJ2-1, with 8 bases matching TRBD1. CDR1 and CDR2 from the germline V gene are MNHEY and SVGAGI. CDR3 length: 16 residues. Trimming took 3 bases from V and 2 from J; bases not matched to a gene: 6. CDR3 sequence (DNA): TGTGCCAGCAGTTATGACGGGACAGGTACCTACAATGAGCAGTTCTTC. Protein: CASSYDGTGTYNEQFF.

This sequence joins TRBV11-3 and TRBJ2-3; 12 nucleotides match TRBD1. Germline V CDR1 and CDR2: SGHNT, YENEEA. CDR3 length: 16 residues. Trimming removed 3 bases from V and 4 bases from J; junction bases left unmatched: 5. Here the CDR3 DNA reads TGTGCCAGCAGCTTTGCCGGGACAGGGGGCGCAGATACGCAGTATTTT. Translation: CASSFAGTGGADTQYF. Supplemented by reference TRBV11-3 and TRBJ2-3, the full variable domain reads EAGVVQSPRYKIIEKKQPVAFWCNPISGHNTLYWYLQNLGQGPELLIRYENEEAVDDSQLPKDRFSAERLKGVDSTLKIQPAELGDSAVYLCASSFAGTGGADTQYFGPGTRLTVL.

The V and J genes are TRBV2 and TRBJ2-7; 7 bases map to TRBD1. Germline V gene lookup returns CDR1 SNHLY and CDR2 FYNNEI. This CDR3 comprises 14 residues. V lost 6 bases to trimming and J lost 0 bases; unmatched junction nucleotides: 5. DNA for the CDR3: TGTGCCAGCAGCCGACAGGGAAGCTCCTACGAGCAGTACTTC. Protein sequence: CASSRQGSSYEQYF.

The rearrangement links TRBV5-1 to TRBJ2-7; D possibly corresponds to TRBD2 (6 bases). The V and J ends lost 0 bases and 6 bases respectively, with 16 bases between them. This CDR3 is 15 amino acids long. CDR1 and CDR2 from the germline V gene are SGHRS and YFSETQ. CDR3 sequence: CASSLGGGMKGEQYF. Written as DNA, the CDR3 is TGCGCCAGCAGCTTGGGAGGAGGGATGAAAGGCGAGCAGTACTTC.

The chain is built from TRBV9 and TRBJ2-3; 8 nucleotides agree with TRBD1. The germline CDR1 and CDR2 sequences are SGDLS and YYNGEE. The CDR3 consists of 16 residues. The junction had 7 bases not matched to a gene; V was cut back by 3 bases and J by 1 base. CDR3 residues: CASSADRGGGTDTQYF. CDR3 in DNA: TGTGCCAGCAGCGCCGACAGGGGAGGTGGCACAGATACGCAGTATTTT.

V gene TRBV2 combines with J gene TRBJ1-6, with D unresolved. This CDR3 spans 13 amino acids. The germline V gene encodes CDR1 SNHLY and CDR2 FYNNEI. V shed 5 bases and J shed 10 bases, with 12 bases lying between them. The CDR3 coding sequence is TGTGCCAGCAGTTCAACAGACCCATCACCCCTCCACTTT. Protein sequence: CASSSTDPSPLHF.

The CDR3 here is CASKSGTGAGDTQYF. In nucleotides, the CDR3 is TGCGCCAGCAAATCCGGGACAGGGGCCGGAGATACGCAGTATTTT. This sequence joins TRBV5-1 and TRBJ2-3, with 10 bases identical to TRBD1. Trimming took 6 bases from V and 5 from J; bases not matched to a gene: 9. The CDR3 totals 15 residues. CDR1 is SGHRS and CDR2 is YFSETQ in the germline V gene.

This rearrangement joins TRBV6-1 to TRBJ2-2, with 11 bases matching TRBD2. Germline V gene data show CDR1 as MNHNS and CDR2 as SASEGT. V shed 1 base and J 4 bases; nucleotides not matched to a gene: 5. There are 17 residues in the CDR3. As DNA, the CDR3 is TGTGCCAGCAGTGAAGTTCCCGGGACTAGCGGCACCGGGGAGCTGTTTTTT. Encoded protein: CASSEVPGTSGTGELFF.

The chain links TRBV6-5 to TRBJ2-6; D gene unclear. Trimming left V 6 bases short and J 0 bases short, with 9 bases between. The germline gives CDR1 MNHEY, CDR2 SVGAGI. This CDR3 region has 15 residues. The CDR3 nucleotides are TGTGCCAGCAGCCGCAAGAGCTCTGGGGCCAACGTCCTGACTTTC. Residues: CASSRKSSGANVLTF.

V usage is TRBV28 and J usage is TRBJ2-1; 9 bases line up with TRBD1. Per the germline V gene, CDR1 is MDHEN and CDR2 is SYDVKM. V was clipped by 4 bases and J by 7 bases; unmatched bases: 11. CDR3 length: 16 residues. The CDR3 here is CASSSFRDRVSNEQFF. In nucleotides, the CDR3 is TGTGCCAGCAGTTCCTTCCGGGACAGGGTCTCAAATGAGCAGTTCTTC. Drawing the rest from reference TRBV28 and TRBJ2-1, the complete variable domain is DVKVTQSSRYLVKRTGEKVFLECVQDMDHENMFWYRQDPGLGLRLIYFSYDVKMKEKGDIPEGYSVSREKKERFSLILESASTNQTSMYLCASSSFRDRVSNEQFFGPGTRLTVL.

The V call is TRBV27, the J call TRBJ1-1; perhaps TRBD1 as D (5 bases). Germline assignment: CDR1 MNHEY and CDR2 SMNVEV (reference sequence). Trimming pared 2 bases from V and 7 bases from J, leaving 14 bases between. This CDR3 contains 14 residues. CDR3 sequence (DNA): TGTGCCAGCAGTTTAGAACCAGGGCGGGGTGAAGCTTTCTTT. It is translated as CASSLEPGRGEAFF.

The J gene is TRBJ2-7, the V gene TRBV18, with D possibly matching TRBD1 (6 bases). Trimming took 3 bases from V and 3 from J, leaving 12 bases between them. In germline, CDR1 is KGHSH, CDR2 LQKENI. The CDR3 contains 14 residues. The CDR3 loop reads CASSPPGQFYEQYF. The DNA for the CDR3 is TGTGCCAGCTCACCCCCGGGACAATTCTACGAGCAGTACTTC.